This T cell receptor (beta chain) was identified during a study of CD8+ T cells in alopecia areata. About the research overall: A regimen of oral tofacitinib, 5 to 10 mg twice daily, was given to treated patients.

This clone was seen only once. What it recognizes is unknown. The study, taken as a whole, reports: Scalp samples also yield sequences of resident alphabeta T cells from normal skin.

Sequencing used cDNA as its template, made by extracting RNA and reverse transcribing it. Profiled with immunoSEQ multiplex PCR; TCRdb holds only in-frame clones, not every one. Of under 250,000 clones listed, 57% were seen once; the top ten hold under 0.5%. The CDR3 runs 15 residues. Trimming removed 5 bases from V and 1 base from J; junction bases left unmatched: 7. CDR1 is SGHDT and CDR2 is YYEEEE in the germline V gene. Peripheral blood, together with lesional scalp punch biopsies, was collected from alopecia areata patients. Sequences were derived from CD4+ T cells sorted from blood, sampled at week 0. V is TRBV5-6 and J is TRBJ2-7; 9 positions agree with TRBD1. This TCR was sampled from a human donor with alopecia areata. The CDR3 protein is CASRTPGQGSYEQYF. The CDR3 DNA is TGTGCCAGCAGGACGCCGGGACAGGGATCCTACGAGCAGTACTTC. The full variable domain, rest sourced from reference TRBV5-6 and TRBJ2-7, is DAGVTQSPTHLIKTRGQQVTLRCSPKSGHDTVSWYQQALGQGPQFIFQYYEEEERQRGNFPDRFSGHQFPNYSSELNVNALLLGDSALYLCASRTPGQGSYEQYFGPGTRLTVT.